This TCR beta chain came from a study of identifying expanded T cells in peripheral blood (dated by TCRdb to between 2018 and 2020). General notes on the study: Four technical replicates, made by sequencing separate aliquots from the same pool of genomic DNA, were compared pairwise. The paper's findings and limits, for the study overall: The binomial model flagged approximately 1.2 differentially abundant clones between technical replicates, compared with about 16 over approximately 2 weeks and 19 over around four weeks. Across all healthy-donor time intervals, the beta-binomial model significantly cut both the number of clones called differentially abundant and the false-positive rate. The authors expected biological variance in healthy repertoires might increase further over much longer intervals such as months to years. For all healthy donors, the variance in clone template counts between two-week samples rose significantly as total template count increased.

The immunoSEQ Assay, which uses bias-controlled multiplex PCR amplification of genomic DNA, was used to profile TCRbeta CDR3 regions. The original pipeline was this. To quantify the absolute abundance of each unique TCRbeta CDR3 region, the sequences were collapsed and filtered. Differential abundance was tested with a binomial (Fisher-equivalent) model and with a beta-binomial model adding time-dependent variance fitted from healthy donors. Clones with fewer than 5 combined templates were removed, and differential abundance was called for clones with a Benjamini-Hochberg FDR below 0.01. The form v = (b*log(k)+a)^2 was used to model beta-binomial variance as a function of total template count across the two samples. Imported from immuneACCESS, the table was reduced by TCRdb to in-frame sequences with V and J called. These copies leave out some clones; in studies compared against another copy, an unresolved V gene accounts for under half, and the cause of the remainder is not known. V and J calls and clone size come straight from that table; D and trimming were deduced from the DNA. For this sample the table gives about 120,000 clones, of which approximately 88% were detected only once. 3.3% of the sample comes from the top ten.

As for this clone: Its antigen is still unknown. Base-call qualities are not available, and no considerably larger clone is one nucleotide away.

No immune events such as infections were documented for the healthy donors during the collection period. Blood repertoires from healthy donors were used as a training cohort for calibrating time-dependent variance in a beta-binomial model of differential abundance of T-cell clones. The training cohort was composed of 10 or so healthy donors, 3 female and 7 male. On average the donors were 43 years old, and their ages spanned roughly 29 to 64 years. Whole blood, obtained from a commercial supplier, was collected from each healthy donor at three time points spaced roughly 14 days apart. Genomic DNA was extracted from unsorted whole blood for immunosequencing. V was cut back by 4 bases and J by 7 bases, leaving a gap of 10 bases between them. The germline V gene supplies CDR1 SNHLY and CDR2 FYNNEI. The CDR3 runs 12 residues from the cysteine to the phenylalanine. Of the read, only the CDR3 DNA is kept; its 36 bases are in frame from base 1.

The clonotype comes from a person aged 18 to 69 in good health. The rearranged segments are TRBV2 and TRBJ2-5; the D gene is not confidently resolved. The sample comprised blood. The DNA is as follows: TGTGCCAGCAGTGCGGACCACCGGACCCAGTACTTC. Its protein reads: CASSADHRTQYF.